This T cell receptor (beta chain) was captured by sequencing in a study of T cell changes during pregnancy in multiple sclerosis. Profiled with immunoSEQ multiplex PCR; TCRdb holds only in-frame clones, not every one. The sample lists roughly 43,000 clones, just over 90% seen once, with approximately 0.61% in the top ten. This receptor was obtained from a female donor with multiple sclerosis, enrolled in a pregnancy study. The sample in question was CD4+ T cells from peripheral blood mononuclear cells, obtained in the third trimester of pregnancy.

CDR3 sequence: CATSSMTSGRRTGTDTQYF. DNA of the CDR3: TGTGCCACCAGCAGCATGACTAGCGGGAGGCGGACTGGGACAGATACGCAGTATTTT. The genes are TRBV15 and TRBJ2-3; 13 positions match TRBD2. V shed 3 bases and J 3 bases; nucleotides not matched to a gene: 12. This CDR3 has 19 residues. From germline, CDR1 is LNHNV and CDR2 YYDKDF (reference sequence).